This TCR beta chain was recorded in a study of PD-L1 blockade in urothelial cancer. In this sample, this clone turned up once. V lost 5 bases to trimming and J lost 2 bases, with 13 bases between them. There are 14 residues in the CDR3. In germline, CDR1 is SEHNR, CDR2 FQNEAQ (reference sequence). The table came from immunoSEQ multiplex PCR; TCRdb's copy has only in-frame clones and leaves some out. This table holds 30,000 or so clones, approximately 80% found once. The sample in question was PBMCs, obtained around atezolizumab (anti-PD-L1) treatment. The TCR sequence derives from a man in his fifties or sixties with urothelial cancer. The chain is built from TRBV7-9 and TRBJ2-7; weak D call: TRBD2 (7 bases). CDR3 DNA sequence: TGTGCCAGCAGCCTAGGGGGGGGACCCTACGAGCAGTACTTC. This gives the protein CASSLGGGPYEQYF.